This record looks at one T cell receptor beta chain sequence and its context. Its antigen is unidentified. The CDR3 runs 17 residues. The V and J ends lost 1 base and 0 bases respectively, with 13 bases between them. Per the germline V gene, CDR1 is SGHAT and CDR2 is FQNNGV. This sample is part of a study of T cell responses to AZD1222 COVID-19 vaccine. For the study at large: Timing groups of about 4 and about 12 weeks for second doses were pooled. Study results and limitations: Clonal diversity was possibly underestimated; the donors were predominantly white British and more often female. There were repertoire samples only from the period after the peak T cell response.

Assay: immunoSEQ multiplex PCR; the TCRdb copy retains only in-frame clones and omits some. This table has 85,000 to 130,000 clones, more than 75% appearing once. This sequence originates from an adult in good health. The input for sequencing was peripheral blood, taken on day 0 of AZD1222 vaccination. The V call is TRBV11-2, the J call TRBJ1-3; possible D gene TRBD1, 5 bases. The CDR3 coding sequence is TGTGCCAGCAGCTTAGTGGCAGGGATAAGCTCTGGAAACACCATATATTTT. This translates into CASSLVAGISSGNTIYF. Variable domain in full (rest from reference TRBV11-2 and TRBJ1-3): EAGVAQSPRYKIIEKRQSVAFWCNPISGHATLYWYQQILGQGPKLLIQFQNNGVVDDSQLPKDRFSAERLKGVDSTLKIQPAKLEDSAVYLCASSLVAGISSGNTIYFGEGSWLTVV.